This T cell receptor beta chain was profiled in a study of blood T cell repertoires in COVID-19. Trimming shortened V by 3 bases and J by 8 bases, and 7 bases separated the two germline ends. This CDR3 has 11 amino acids. TCRdb keeps only in-frame clones here, not all; method: immunoSEQ multiplex PCR. This sample yields more than 450,000 clones, of which around 90% are seen a single time; about 0.7% belongs to the top ten. Source material: PBMCs or T cells enriched from blood (not recorded which). The rearrangement joins TRBV12-3 or TRBV12-4 to TRBJ1-2, with unresolved D. The clonotype originates from a woman aged 18-29 years who had recovered from COVID-19. CDR3 sequence (DNA): TGTGCCAGCAGTTTGTCTCCGGGCTACACCTTC. Its protein is CASSLSPGYTF.